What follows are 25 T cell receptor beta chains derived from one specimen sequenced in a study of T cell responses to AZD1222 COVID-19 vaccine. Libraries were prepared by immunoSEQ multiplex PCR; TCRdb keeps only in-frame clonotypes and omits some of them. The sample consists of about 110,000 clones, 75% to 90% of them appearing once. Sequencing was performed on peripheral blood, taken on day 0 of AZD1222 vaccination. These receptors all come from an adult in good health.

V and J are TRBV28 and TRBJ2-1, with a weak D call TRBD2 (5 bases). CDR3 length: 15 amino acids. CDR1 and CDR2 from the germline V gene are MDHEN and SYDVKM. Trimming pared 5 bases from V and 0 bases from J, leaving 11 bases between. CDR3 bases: TGTGCCAGCAGTCAAGCGGACCTCTCCTACAATGAGCAGTTCTTC. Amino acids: CASSQADLSYNEQFF. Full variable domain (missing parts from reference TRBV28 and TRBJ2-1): DVKVTQSSRYLVKRTGEKVFLECVQDMDHENMFWYRQDPGLGLRLIYFSYDVKMKEKGDIPEGYSVSREKKERFSLILESASTNQTSMYLCASSQADLSYNEQFFGPGTRLTVL.

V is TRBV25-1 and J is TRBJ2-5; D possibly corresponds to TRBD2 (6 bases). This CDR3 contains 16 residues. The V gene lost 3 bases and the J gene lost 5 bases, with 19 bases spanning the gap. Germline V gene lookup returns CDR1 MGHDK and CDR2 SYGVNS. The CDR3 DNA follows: TGTGCCAGCAGTGACCCTAGCGTCAAGGCGTTTGAGACCCAGTACTTC. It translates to CASSDPSVKAFETQYF. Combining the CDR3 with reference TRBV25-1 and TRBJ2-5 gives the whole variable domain EADIYQTPRYLVIGTGKKITLECSQTMGHDKMYWYQQDPGMELHLIHYSYGVNSTEKGDLSSESTVSRIRTEHFPLTLESARPSHTSQYLCASSDPSVKAFETQYFGPGTRLLVL.

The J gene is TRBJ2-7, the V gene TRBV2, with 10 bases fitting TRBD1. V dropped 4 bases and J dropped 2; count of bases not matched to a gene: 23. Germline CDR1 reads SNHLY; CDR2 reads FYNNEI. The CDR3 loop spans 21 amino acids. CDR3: CASSGPGTGDTIPILPYEQYF. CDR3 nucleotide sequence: TGTGCCAGCAGTGGCCCCGGGACAGGGGACACTATTCCTATCCTCCCCTACGAGCAGTACTTC.

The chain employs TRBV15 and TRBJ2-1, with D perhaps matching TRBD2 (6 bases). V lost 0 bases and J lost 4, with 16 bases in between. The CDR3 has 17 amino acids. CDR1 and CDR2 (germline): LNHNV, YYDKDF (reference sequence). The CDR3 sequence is CATSRDRSGASYNEQFF. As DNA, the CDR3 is TGTGCCACCAGCAGAGATCGGTCGGGAGCTTCTTACAATGAGCAGTTCTTC.

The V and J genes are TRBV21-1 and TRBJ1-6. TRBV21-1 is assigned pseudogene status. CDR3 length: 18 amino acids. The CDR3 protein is CASSPRLFRGWGNSPLHF. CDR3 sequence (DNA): TGTGCCAGCAGCCCTCGTCTTTTTCGGGGGTGGGGTAATTCACCCCTCCACTTT.

In DNA, the CDR3 is TGTGCCTGGAGGACTCGTAGAGGACTAGCGGGAGTAGCAGATACGCAGTATTTT. The encoded protein is CAWRTRRGLAGVADTQYF. The chain joins TRBV30 to TRBJ2-3, with 13 bases aligning to TRBD2. V gave up 3 bases and J gave up 4 bases; unmatched junction bases: 13. The germline CDR1 and CDR2 sequences are GTSNPN and SVGIG (reference sequence). The CDR3 has 18 amino acids.

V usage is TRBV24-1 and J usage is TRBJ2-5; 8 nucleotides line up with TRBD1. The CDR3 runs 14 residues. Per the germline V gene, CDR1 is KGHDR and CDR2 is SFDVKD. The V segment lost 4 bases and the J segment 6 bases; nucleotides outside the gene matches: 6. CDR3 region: CATSETGQGQTQYF. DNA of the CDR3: TGTGCCACCAGTGAAACCGGACAGGGCCAGACCCAGTACTTC.

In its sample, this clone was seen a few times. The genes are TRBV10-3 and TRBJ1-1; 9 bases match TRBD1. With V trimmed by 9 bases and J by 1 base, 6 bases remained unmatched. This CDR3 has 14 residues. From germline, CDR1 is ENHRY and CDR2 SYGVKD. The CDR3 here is CAISRDRENTEAFF. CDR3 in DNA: TGTGCCATTTCCCGGGACAGGGAGAACACTGAAGCTTTCTTT.

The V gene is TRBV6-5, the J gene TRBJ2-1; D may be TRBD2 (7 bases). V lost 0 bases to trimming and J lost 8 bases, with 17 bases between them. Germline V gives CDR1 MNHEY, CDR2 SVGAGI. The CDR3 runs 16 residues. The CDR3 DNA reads TGTGCCAGCAGTTACTCGTTGACGGGGGGCGGGGATGAGCAGTTCTTC. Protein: CASSYSLTGGGDEQFF.

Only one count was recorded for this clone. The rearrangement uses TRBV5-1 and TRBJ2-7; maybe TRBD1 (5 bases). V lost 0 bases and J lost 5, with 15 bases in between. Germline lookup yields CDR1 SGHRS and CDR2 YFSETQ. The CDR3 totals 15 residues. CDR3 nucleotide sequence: TGCGCCAGCAGCTTGGGGCCAGGACAAGAGGACGAGCAGTACTTC. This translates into CASSLGPGQEDEQYF.

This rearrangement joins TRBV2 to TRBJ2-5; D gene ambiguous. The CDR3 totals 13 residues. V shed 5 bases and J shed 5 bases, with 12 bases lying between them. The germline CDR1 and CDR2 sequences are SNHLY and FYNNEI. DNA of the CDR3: TGTGCCAGCAGTAGTGGGCTCGGGGAGACCCAGTACTTC. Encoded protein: CASSSGLGETQYF.

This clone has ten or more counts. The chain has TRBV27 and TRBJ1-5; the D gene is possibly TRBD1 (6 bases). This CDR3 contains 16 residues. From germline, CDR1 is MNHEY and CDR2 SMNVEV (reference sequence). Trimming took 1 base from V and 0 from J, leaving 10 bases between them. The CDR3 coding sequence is TGTGCCAGCAGTTTATTTTGGGGGGCTAGCAATCAGCCCCAGCATTTT. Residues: CASSLFWGASNQPQHF.

This CDR3 is CASSFHSEQYF. The CDR3, as DNA: TGTGCCAGCAGCTTCCATAGCGAGCAGTACTTC. J is TRBJ2-7 and V is TRBV5-8; no firm D call. The CDR3 contains 11 residues. Germline CDR1 is SGHTS and CDR2 is YDEGEE. V was trimmed by 2 bases and J by 6 bases, leaving 6 bases between them.

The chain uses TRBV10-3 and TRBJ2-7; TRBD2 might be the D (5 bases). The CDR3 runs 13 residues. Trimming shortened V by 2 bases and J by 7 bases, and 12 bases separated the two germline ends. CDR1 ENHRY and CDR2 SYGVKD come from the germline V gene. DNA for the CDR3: TGTGCCATCAGTGAGGGGAGTGTGGGGGAGCAGTACTTC. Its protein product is CAISEGSVGEQYF.

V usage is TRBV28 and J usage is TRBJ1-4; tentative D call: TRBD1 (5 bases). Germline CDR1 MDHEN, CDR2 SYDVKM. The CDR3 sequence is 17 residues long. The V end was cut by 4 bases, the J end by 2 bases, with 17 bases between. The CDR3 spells CASSSWGRVGTNEKLFF. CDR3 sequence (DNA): TGTGCCAGCAGTTCCTGGGGCAGGGTAGGGACTAATGAAAAACTGTTTTTT.

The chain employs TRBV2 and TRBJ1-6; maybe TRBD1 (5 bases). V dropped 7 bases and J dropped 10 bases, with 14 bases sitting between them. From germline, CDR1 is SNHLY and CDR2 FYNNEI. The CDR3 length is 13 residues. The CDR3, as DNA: TGTGCCAGCAAGGTAGGGGAGGAATCACCCCTCCACTTT. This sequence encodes CASKVGEESPLHF.

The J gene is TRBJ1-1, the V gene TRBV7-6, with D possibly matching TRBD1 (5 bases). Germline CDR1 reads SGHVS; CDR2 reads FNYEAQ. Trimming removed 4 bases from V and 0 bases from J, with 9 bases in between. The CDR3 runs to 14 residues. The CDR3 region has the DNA TGTGCCAGCAGCTCGAGGACACTGAACACTGAAGCTTTCTTT. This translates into CASSSRTLNTEAFF.

In nucleotides, the CDR3 is TGTGCCAGCAGCTTTACTAGCGGTTTTGGAGAGACCCAGTACTTC. Its protein is CASSFTSGFGETQYF. V is TRBV28 and J is TRBJ2-5, with 8 bases fitting TRBD2. V lost 6 bases, J lost 4 bases, and 10 bases stayed unmatched. Germline loops: CDR1 MDHEN, CDR2 SYDVKM. The CDR3 loop spans 15 amino acids.

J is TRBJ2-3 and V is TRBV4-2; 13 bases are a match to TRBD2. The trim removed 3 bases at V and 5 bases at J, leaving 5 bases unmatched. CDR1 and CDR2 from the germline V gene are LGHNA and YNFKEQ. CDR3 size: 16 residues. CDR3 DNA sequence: TGTGCCAGCAGCCACTGGACTAGCGGGAGTGTAGATACGCAGTATTTT. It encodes CASSHWTSGSVDTQYF.

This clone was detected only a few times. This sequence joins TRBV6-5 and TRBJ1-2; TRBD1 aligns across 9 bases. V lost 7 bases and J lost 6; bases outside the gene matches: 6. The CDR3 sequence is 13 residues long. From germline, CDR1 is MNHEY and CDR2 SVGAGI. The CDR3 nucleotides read TGTGCCAGCACCGCGGGACAGGGCGATGGCTACACCTTC. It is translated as CASTAGQGDGYTF.

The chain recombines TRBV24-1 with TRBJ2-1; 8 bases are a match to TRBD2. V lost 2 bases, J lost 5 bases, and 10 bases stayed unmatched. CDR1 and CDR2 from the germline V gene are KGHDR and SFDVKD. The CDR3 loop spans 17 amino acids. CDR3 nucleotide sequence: TGTGCCACCAGTGATTCAACCCCGGGACTAGAACACAATGAGCAGTTCTTC. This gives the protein CATSDSTPGLEHNEQFF.

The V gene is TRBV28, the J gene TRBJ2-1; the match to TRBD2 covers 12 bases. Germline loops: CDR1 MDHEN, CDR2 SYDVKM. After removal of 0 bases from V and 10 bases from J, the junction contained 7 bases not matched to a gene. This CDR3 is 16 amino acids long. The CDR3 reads CASSLWASGGVGEQFF. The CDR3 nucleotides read TGTGCCAGCAGTTTATGGGCTAGCGGGGGGGTAGGAGAGCAGTTCTTC.

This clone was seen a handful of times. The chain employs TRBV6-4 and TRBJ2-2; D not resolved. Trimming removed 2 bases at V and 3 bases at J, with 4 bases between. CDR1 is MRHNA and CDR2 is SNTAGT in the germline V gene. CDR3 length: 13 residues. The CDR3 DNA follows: TGTGCCAGCAGTGACAGGGACACCGGGGAGCTGTTTTTT. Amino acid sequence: CASSDRDTGELFF.

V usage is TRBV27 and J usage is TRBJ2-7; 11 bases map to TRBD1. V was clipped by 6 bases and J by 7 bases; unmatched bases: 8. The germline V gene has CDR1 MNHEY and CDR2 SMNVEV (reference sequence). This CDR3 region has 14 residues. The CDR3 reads CASSWDRGDGEQYF. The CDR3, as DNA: TGTGCCAGCAGCTGGGACAGGGGGGACGGAGAGCAGTACTTC.

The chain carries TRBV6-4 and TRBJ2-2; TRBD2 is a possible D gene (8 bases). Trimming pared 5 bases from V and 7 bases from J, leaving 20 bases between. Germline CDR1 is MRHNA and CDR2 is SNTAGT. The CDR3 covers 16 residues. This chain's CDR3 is CASSRVAGQSDGELFF. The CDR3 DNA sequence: TGTGCCAGCAGTCGGGTAGCGGGACAGTCTGACGGGGAGCTGTTTTTT.